This TCR beta chain is drawn from a study of T cell repertoires in cytomegalovirus infection. Study-wide background: From public TCR beta signatures came an indication of both CMV infection and matching HLA type.

This clonotype has more than one count but fewer than ten. The antigen is unknown. Each CDR3 protein gets one entry after TCRdb re-called the reads with MiXCR. This sample has 250,000 to 300,000 distinct CDR3 sequences, with 20% to 25% found just once. CDR3 length equals 15 residues. Losses at the gene ends were 4 bases for V and 4 bases for J; bases not matched to a gene: 7. CDR1 is SGHVS, CDR2 FNYEAQ, per germline. The TCR comes from a human donor in good health (CMV status not recorded). Some clones in this sample may be carry-over from other donors' samples. The sequences come from cultured PBMCs, collected from culture after CMV antigen stimulation. The chain is built from TRBV7-6 and TRBJ2-7, with TRBD2 matching 10 bases. CDR3 region: CASSSTPSGSYEQYF. In DNA form, the CDR3 reads TGTGCCAGCAGCTCCACCCCTAGCGGGAGTTACGAGCAGTACTTC.